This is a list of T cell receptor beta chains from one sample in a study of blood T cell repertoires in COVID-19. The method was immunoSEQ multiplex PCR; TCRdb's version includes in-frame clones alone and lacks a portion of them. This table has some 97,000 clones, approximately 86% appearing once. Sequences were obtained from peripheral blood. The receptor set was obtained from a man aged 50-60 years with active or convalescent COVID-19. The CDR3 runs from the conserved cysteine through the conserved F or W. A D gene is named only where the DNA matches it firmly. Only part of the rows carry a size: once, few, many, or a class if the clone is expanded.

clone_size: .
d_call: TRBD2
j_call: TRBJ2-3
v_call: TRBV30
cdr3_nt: TGTGCCTGGAGAAGGCTAGCGGGAGTCGGTGATACGCAGTATTTT
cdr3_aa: CAWRRLAGVGDTQYF

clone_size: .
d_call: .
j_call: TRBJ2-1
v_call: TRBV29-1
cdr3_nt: TGCAGCGTAAGGAGGGACTCCACCTACAATGAGCAGTTCTTC
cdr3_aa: CSVRRDSTYNEQFF

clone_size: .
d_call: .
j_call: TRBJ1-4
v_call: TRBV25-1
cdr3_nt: TGTGCCAGCAGTGCTCCCGACAGAGATAATGAAAAACTGTTTTTT
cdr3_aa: CASSAPDRDNEKLFF

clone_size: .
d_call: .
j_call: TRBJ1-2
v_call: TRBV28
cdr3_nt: TGTGCCACGTCCGGGGAGGGGCGAGGCTACACCTTC
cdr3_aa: CATSGEGRGYTF

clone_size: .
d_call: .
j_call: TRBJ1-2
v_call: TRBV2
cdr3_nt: TGTGCCAGCGCCAGCTATGGCTACACCTTC
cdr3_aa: CASASYGYTF

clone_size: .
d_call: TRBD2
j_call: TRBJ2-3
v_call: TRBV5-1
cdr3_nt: TGCGCCAGCAGCCGGACTAGCGGGAGATGGAGGACTAGCACAGATACGCAGTATTTT
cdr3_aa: CASSRTSGRWRTSTDTQYF

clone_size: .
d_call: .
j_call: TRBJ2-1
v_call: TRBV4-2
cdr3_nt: TGTGCCAGCAGCCCCGTTGCCTACAATGAGCAGTTCTTC
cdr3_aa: CASSPVAYNEQFF

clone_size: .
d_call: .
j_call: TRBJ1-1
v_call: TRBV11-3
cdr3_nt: TGTGCCAGCAGCTTGGATTGGGGGGACACTGAAGCTTTCTTT
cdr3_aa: CASSLDWGDTEAFF

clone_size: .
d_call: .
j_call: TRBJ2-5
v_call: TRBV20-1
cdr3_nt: TGCAGTGCTAGCCCACTAGAGACCCAGTACTTC
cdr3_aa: CSASPLETQYF

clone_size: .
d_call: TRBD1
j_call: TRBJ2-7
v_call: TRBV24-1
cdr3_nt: TGTGCCACCAGTACGGGGACAGGGCCCCTCTACGAGCAGTACTTC
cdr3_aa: CATSTGTGPLYEQYF

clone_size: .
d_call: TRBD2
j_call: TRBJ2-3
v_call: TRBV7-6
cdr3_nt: TGTGCCAGCAGCCCCGTATCGGGGACTACCTCAGATACGCAGTATTTT
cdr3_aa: CASSPVSGTTSDTQYF

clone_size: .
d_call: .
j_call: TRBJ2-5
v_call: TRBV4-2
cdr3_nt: TGTGCCAGCAGCGGGGGGTGGGAATCACAAGAGACCCAGTACTTC
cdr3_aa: CASSGGWESQETQYF

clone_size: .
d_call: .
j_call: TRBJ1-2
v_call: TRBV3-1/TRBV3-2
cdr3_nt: TGTGCCAGCAGCCAAGACCGACGACAGTCTGGCTACACCTTC
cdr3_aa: CASSQDRRQSGYTF

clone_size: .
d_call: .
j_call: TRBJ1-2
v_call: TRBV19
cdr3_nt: TGTGCCAGTCGTCGGGACACATTTGTTATGGGCTACACCTTC
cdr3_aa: CASRRDTFVMGYTF

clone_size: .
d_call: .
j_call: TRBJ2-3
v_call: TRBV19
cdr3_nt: TGTGCCAGTAGTATGCCAGGGGTGAATACGCAGTATTTT
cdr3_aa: CASSMPGVNTQYF

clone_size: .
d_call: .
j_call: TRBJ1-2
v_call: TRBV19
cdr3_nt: TGTGCCAGTACGCCTCAGAACGAGGGCGTTCTTGCCGGCTACACCTTC
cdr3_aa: CASTPQNEGVLAGYTF

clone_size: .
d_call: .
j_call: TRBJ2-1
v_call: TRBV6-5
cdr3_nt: TGTGCCACTTCCGAGACTCCGTCCTACAATGAGCAGTTCTTC
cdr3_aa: CATSETPSYNEQFF

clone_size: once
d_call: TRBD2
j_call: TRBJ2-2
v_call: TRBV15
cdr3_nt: TGTGCCACCAGCAGAGATTACGGGGGGGGCACCGGGGAGCTGTTTTTT
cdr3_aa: CATSRDYGGGTGELFF

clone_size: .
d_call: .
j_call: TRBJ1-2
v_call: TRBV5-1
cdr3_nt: TGCGCCAGCATCCTGGGGGGGAACTATGGCTACACCTTC
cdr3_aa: CASILGGNYGYTF

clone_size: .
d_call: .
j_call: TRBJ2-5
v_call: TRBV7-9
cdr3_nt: TGTGCCAGCAGCTGGGACACCTCTCCAGCGTCCCAGTACTTC
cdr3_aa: CASSWDTSPASQYF

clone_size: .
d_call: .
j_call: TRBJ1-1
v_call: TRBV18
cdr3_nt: TGTGCCAGCTCACCACCTATGGACAGTGAAGCTTTCTTT
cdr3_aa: CASSPPMDSEAFF

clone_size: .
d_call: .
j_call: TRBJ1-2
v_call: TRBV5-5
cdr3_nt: TGTGCCAGCAGCTTGTTGGGGGCGGCGGGGGCCGTCAGTGGCTACACCTTC
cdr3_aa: CASSLLGAAGAVSGYTF

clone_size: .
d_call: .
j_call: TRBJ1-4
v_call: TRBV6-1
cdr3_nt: TGTGCCAGCAGTGAATCGGCAGGTCTGTTTTTT
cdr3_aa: CASSESAGLFF

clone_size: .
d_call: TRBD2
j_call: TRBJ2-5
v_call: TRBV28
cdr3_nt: TGTGCCAGCAGTTTACGCGGGGGGCAAGAGACCCAGTACTTC
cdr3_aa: CASSLRGGQETQYF

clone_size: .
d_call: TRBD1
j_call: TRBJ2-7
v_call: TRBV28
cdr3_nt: TGTGCCAGCAGTTCCACAGGGGACTACGAGCAGTACTTC
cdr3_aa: CASSSTGDYEQYF

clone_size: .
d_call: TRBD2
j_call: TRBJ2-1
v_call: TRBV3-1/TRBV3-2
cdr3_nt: TGTGCCAGCACCTTGGGACTAGGGAATGAGCAGTTCTTC
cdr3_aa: CASTLGLGNEQFF

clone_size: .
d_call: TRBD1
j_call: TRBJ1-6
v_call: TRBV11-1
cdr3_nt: TGTGCCAGCAGCTTTGGACAGGGGCCGACCAATTCACCCCTCCACTTT
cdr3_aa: CASSFGQGPTNSPLHF

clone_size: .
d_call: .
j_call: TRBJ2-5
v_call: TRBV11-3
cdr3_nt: TGTGCCAGCAGCTTAGATCCCGCGGGCGGCCAAGAGACCCAGTACTTC
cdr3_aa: CASSLDPAGGQETQYF

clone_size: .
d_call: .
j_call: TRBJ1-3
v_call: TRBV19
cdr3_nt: TGTGCCAGTAGTATTCCTCGACAGGACAGTCGATTCTCTGGAAACACCATATATTTT
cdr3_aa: CASSIPRQDSRFSGNTIYF

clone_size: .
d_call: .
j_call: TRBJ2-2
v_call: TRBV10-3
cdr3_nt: TGTGCCATCAGTAGTAGCGGAAACACCGGGGAGCTGTTTTTT
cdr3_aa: CAISSSGNTGELFF

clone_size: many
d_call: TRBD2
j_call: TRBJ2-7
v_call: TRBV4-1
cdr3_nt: TGCGCCAGCAGCCAAGAAGAGGGGCCAGCGGGAGCCTACGAGCAGTACTTC
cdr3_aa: CASSQEEGPAGAYEQYF

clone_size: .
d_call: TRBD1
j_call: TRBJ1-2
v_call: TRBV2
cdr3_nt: TGTGCCAGCAGCACACAGGGGGGTGGCTACACCTTC
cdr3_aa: CASSTQGGGYTF

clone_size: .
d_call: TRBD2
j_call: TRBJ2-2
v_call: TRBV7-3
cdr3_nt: TGTGCCAGCTCGGCGGGAGCCCCCGGCACCGGGGAGCTGTTTTTT
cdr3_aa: CASSAGAPGTGELFF

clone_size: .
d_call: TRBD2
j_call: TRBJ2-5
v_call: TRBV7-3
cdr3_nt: TGTGCCAGCAGCTCTGGACTAGCGGGGCGACAAGAGACCCAGTACTTC
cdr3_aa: CASSSGLAGRQETQYF

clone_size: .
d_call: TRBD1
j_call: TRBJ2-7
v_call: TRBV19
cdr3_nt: TGTGCCAGTAGTATTCGACAGGGACAACGGGGGCAGTACTTC
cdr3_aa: CASSIRQGQRGQYF

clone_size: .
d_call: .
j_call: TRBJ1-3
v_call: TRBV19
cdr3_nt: TGTGCCAGTAGTATAGGGGCCCCCGGGACATACTCTGGAAACACCATATATTTT
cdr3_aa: CASSIGAPGTYSGNTIYF

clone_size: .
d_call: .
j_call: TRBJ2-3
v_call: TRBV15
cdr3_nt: TGTGCCACCAGCAGAGTTTTAGCGGACACAGATACGCAGTATTTT
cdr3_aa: CATSRVLADTDTQYF

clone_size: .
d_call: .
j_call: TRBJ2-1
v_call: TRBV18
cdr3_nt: TGTGCCAGCTCTCGGGAGTTCACTGAGCAGTTCTTC
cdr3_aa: CASSREFTEQFF

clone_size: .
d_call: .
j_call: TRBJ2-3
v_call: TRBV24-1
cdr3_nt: TGTGCCACCAGTGATACCCGGGACACCAGCACAGATACGCAGTATTTT
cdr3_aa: CATSDTRDTSTDTQYF

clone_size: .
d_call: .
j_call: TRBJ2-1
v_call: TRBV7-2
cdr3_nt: TGTGCCAGCAGCTCCCCGGAAATAGCGTTGACCTACAATGAGCAGTTCTTC
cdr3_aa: CASSSPEIALTYNEQFF

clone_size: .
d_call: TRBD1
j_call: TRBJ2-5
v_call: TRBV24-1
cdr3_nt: TGTGCCACCAGTGACCCCGGGACAGGGGAAGAGACCCAGTACTTC
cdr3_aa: CATSDPGTGEETQYF

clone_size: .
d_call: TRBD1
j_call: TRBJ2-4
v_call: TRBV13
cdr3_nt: TGTGCCAGCAGCTTATGGGGGACAGGGGGAAACATTCAGTACTTC
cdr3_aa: CASSLWGTGGNIQYF

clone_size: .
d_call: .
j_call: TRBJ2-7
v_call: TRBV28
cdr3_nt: TGTGCCAGCAGTTTAGGAGGAGCGGTTTACGAGCAGTACTTC
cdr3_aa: CASSLGGAVYEQYF

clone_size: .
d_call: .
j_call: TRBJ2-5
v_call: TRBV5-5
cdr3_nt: TGTGCCAGCAGCTCCTACGATCGGCGGGAAGAGACCCAGTACTTC
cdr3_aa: CASSSYDRREETQYF

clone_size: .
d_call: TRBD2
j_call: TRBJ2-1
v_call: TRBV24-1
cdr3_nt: TGTGCCACCGAAGAAGGTTCGGGACTAACACATGAGCAGTTCTTC
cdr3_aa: CATEEGSGLTHEQFF

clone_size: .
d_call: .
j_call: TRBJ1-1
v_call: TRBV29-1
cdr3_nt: TGCAGCGTTGAAGACGGCAGGGTGAACACTGAAGCTTTCTTT
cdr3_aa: CSVEDGRVNTEAFF

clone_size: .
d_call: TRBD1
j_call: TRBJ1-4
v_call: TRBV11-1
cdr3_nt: TGTGCCAGCAGCACCGGGACAGATAATGAAAAACTGTTTTTT
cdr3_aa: CASSTGTDNEKLFF

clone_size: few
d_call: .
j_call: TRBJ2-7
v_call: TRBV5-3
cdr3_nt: TGTGCCAGAAGCCAACGAGGGACTGCCCACTCCTACGAGCAGTACTTC
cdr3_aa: CARSQRGTAHSYEQYF

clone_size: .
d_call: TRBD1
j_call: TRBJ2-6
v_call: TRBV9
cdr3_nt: TGTGCCAGCAGCCCAGACAGGGGGCGCTCGGCTGGGGCCAACGTCCTGACTTTC
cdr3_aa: CASSPDRGRSAGANVLTF

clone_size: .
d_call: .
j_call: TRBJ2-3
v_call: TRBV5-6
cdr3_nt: TGTGCCAGCAGTGCAGGGAGCACAGATACGCAGTATTTT
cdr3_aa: CASSAGSTDTQYF

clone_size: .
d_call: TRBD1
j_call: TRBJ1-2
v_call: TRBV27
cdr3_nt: TGTGCCAGCAGTCCATATACAGGGGTGAATAACTATGGCTACACCTTC
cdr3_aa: CASSPYTGVNNYGYTF